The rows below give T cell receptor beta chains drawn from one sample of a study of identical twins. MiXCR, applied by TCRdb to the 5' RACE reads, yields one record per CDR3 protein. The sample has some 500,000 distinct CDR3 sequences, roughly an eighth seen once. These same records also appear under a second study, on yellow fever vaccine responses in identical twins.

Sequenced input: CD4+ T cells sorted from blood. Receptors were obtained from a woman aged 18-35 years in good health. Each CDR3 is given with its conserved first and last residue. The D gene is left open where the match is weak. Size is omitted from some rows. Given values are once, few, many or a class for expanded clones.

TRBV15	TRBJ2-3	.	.	CATSRGRYSGDTQYF	TGTGCCACCAGCAGAGGAAGATATTCGGGAGATACGCAGTATTTT
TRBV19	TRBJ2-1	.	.	CASSIAGEQFF	TGTGCCAGTAGTATAGCGGGTGAGCAGTTCTTC
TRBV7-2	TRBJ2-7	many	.	CASSSQGIDEQYF	TGTGCCAGCAGCTCACAGGGTATCGACGAGCAGTACTTC
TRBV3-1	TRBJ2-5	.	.	CASSQTDKETQYF	TGTGCCAGCAGCCAGACCGATAAAGAGACCCAGTACTTC
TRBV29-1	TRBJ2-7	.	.	CSVVIVNYEQYF	TGCAGCGTTGTAATCGTAAACTACGAGCAGTACTTC
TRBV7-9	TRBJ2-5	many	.	CASSRMRQETQYF	TGTGCCAGCAGCCGGATGCGCCAAGAGACCCAGTACTTC
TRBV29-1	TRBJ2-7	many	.	CSVAKPEGSSYEQYF	TGCAGCGTTGCAAAACCGGAAGGTAGCTCCTACGAGCAGTACTTC
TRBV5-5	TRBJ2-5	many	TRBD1	CASSQAGQGVETQYF	TGTGCCAGCAGCCAAGCGGGACAGGGAGTGGAGACCCAGTACTTC
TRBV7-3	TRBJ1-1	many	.	CASSLSGHNTEAFF	TGTGCCAGCAGCTTATCCGGACACAACACTGAAGCTTTCTTT
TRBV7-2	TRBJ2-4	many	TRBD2	CASSLALAENIQYF	TGTGCCAGCAGCTTAGCACTAGCGGAAAACATTCAGTACTTC
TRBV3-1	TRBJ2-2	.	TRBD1	CASSQERGTGGTGELFF	TGTGCCAGCAGCCAAGAGCGCGGGACAGGCGGGACCGGGGAGCTGTTTTTT
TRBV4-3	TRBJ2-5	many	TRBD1	CASSQDRDRIQETQYF	TGCGCCAGCAGCCAAGATCGGGACAGGATCCAAGAGACCCAGTACTTC
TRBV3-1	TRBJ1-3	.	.	CASSQDYWVSSGNTIYF	TGTGCCAGCAGCCAAGATTACTGGGTGTCCTCTGGAAACACCATATATTTT
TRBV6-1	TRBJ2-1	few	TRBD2	CASRSGRIKNEQFF	TGTGCCAGCAGGAGCGGGAGGATAAAGAATGAGCAGTTCTTC
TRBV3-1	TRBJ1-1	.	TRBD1	CASSSTDRGRNTEAFF	TGTGCCAGCAGTTCGACGGACAGGGGAAGGAACACTGAAGCTTTCTTT
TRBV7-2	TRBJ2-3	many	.	CASSLEVARDTQYF	TGTGCCAGCAGCTTAGAGGTGGCGAGAGATACGCAGTATTTT
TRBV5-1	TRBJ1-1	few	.	CASSNARLDVGTNTEAFF	TGCGCCAGCAGCAACGCCCGATTAGATGTCGGGACAAACACTGAAGCTTTCTTT
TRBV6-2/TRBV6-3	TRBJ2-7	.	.	CASSDPTGEQYF	TGTGCCAGCAGTGACCCGACGGGGGAGCAGTACTTC
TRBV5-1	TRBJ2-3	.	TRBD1	CASSSMTGSTDTQYF	TGCGCCAGCAGCTCGATGACAGGGAGCACAGATACGCAGTATTTT
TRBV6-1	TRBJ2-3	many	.	CASSRGTVSTDTQYF	TGTGCCAGCAGTCGCGGGACAGTTAGCACAGATACGCAGTATTTT
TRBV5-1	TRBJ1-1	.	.	CASSFGTLAEAFF	TGCGCCAGCAGCTTTGGGACTCTGGCTGAAGCTTTCTTT
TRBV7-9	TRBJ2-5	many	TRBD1	CASSRTHTGVIF	TGTGCCAGCAGCCGCACACACACAGGGGTGATCTTC